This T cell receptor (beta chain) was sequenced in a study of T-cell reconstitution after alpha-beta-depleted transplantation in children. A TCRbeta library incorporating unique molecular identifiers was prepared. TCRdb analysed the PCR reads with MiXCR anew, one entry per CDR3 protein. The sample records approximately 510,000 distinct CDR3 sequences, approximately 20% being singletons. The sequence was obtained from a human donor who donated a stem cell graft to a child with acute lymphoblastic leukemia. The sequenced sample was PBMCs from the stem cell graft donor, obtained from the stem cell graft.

The CDR3: CATKRDFTDTQYF. In nucleotides, the CDR3 is TGTGCCACCAAGCGGGACTTCACAGATACGCAGTATTTT. The J gene is TRBJ2-3, the V gene TRBV6-1; 7 bases are shared with TRBD2. The V and J ends lost 10 bases and 2 bases, in that order; junction bases with no gene match: 6. Germline assignment: CDR1 MNHNS and CDR2 SASEGT. This CDR3 contains 13 residues.